The T cell receptor (beta chain) described here comes from a study of blood T cell repertoires in COVID-19. Study as a whole: Samples came from the United States, Italy and Spain, spanning acute and convalescent COVID-19.

The CDR3 is made up of 11 amino acids. With V trimmed by 5 bases and J by 10 bases, 4 bases remained unmatched. CDR1 is LGHNT, CDR2 FRNRAP, per germline. Per the original data handling: Nucleated cell number was recorded as an estimate derived from reference gene primer amplification. Only in-frame clones appear in the TCRdb table, and some are missing; sequencing was by immunoSEQ multiplex PCR. The V and J calls and clone size are taken from that table; D and trimming were inferred from the DNA. The sample carries 160,000 or so clones, around 75% recorded once. This clone was recorded a few times. This chain connects TRBV12-5 to TRBJ2-7; 8 bases fit TRBD1. Sequenced: peripheral blood. This sequence was found in a woman of 80 years or more with acute or convalescent COVID-19. The CDR3 region is CASGRGQGQYF. In DNA form, the CDR3 reads TGTGCTAGTGGTAGAGGACAGGGACAGTACTTC.